This T cell receptor beta chain originates from a study of identifying expanded T cells in peripheral blood. Overall study findings and caveats: Clone count variance between approximately two-week samples rose with total template count. Technical replicates showed around 1.2 changed clones; about 2 weeks 15 to 20; four weeks 19.

The protocol was immunoSEQ multiplex PCR, while the TCRdb copy is restricted to in-frame clones and leaves out a portion. The table records about 94,000 clones, approximately 88% of them present only once. Healthy donors had no documented immune events, such as infections, while sampled. For this clone: Its antigen remains unknown.

The sequence derives from a person between 18 and 75 years old in good health. Sequencing input: blood.

CDR3 sequence: CASSLAVQENSPLHF. CDR3 nucleotide sequence: TGCGCCAGCAGCTTGGCCGTGCAGGAAAATTCACCCCTCCACTTT. The J gene is TRBJ1-6, the V gene TRBV5-1, with D hard to call. The CDR3 totals 15 residues. V was shortened by 0 bases and J by 7 bases, with 11 bases between the two germline ends. Germline CDR1 reads SGHRS; CDR2 reads YFSETQ.